These T cell receptor beta chains were read from a single sample in a study of blood T cell repertoires in COVID-19. Repertoires were generated with immunoSEQ multiplex PCR, while TCRdb's copy carries only in-frame clones and drops some. Among roughly 50,000 clones listed, roughly 88% were seen once. The sequencing input was peripheral blood. The receptors come from a man between 50 and 59 years old with acute or convalescent COVID-19. The CDR3 runs from the conserved cysteine through the conserved F or W. Fields, in order: V gene, clone size, J gene, CDR3 protein. Clone size is shown for a subset of rows, as once, few, many or a class of expanded clone.

TRBV6-4	.	TRBJ2-1	CASSAITGPGGLLF
TRBV10-3	.	TRBJ2-1	CAISATTSGQYNEQFF
TRBV9	.	TRBJ2-1	CASSVDLPGTRYNEQFF
TRBV7-9	.	TRBJ2-7	CASSLTSGYEQYF
TRBV7-3	.	TRBJ1-1	CASSLGGQGSLGAFF
TRBV10-2	once	TRBJ1-1	CASRKGVGTEAFF
TRBV5-4	.	TRBJ1-1	CASSFRDRVFYF
TRBV19	.	TRBJ2-3	CASSIGQAPTDTQYF
TRBV5-1	.	TRBJ2-1	CASSLEGENSYNEQFF
TRBV9	.	TRBJ1-1	CASSSPGQGQGNTEAFF
TRBV7-2	.	TRBJ2-7	CASSKGGHRVVPYEQYF
TRBV5-8	once	TRBJ2-3	CASSRSGGAGDTQYF
TRBV5-1	.	TRBJ2-1	CASSPGLLNNEQFF
TRBV7-9	.	TRBJ2-1	CASSPLRTDRSYNEQFF
TRBV4-1	.	TRBJ1-2	CASSQENYGYTF
TRBV6-5	.	TRBJ1-5	CASRFVSGQPQHF
TRBV4-1	.	TRBJ2-3	CASSQDLVLAGGFSTDTQYF
TRBV7-2	.	TRBJ2-1	CASSIQGTYNEQFF
TRBV5-1	.	TRBJ1-1	CASSPGQSAEAFF
TRBV5-4	.	TRBJ1-6	CASSLGPNSPLHF
TRBV28	once	TRBJ2-5	CASSLPGLADQETQYF
TRBV3-1/TRBV3-2	.	TRBJ1-3	CASSQYRAGNTIYF
TRBV9	.	TRBJ1-3	CASSEYRNTIYF
TRBV30	.	TRBJ1-4	CAWSDTGSSNEKLFF
TRBV25-1	.	TRBJ1-1	CASDDGDTNTEAFF
TRBV5-1	.	TRBJ2-7	CASSGAGGRGSYEQYF
TRBV5-4	.	TRBJ2-7	CASSPGVSYEQYF
TRBV5-1	.	TRBJ1-1	CASSWWSGDTEAFF
TRBV5-1	.	TRBJ2-7	CASSLLASRGYEQYF
TRBV7-9	.	TRBJ2-5	CASSTLRETQYF
TRBV5-1	once	TRBJ2-3	CASSSGQEADTQYF
TRBV7-2	.	TRBJ1-1	CASSLTGGGNTEAFF
TRBV5-1	.	TRBJ1-5	CASSLASNQPQHF
TRBV6-6	.	TRBJ2-7	CASSYIIGRGHEQYF
TRBV7-9	.	TRBJ2-7	CASSLGAGGLYEQYF
TRBV30	.	TRBJ2-1	CAWSRAGVSYNEQFF
TRBV9	.	TRBJ1-1	CASSVVGDQNTEAFF
TRBV11-3	.	TRBJ2-1	CASSLDRGEHNEQFF
TRBV12-3/TRBV12-4	.	TRBJ2-1	CASGASVRFF
TRBV13	.	TRBJ1-2	CASSSRQFVYGYTF
TRBV3-1/TRBV3-2	.	TRBJ2-3	CASSARGGTDTQYF
TRBV5-4	.	TRBJ2-2	CASSLLAGPNTGELFF
TRBV5-8	.	TRBJ2-7	CASSLESGRGYEQYF
TRBV27	.	TRBJ2-1	CASSLGTSEFYNEQFF
TRBV5-1	.	TRBJ2-7	CASSKDSNSEQYF
TRBV6-5	.	TRBJ1-2	CASSKTGVGGYTF
TRBV9	.	TRBJ1-3	CASRGQFSGNTIYF
TRBV27	.	TRBJ2-7	CASRNLGQGAYEQYF
TRBV15	.	TRBJ1-1	CATSRESTGRTEAFF
TRBV10-3	once	TRBJ2-1	CAISGTDYNEQFF
TRBV12-3/TRBV12-4	.	TRBJ2-5	CASSSFVQETQYF
TRBV5-1	.	TRBJ1-2	CASSALDTGENGYTF
TRBV29-1	.	TRBJ2-1	CSVDAVGLSSYNEQFF
TRBV14	.	TRBJ1-1	CASSQDYQTEAFF
TRBV28	.	TRBJ1-1	CASSPRSRSEAFF
TRBV10-1	.	TRBJ2-3	CASSESKTGDKRDTQYF
TRBV28	.	TRBJ1-1	CASSRGQGNTEAFF
TRBV21-1	.	TRBJ1-5	CASSSQHRGNQPQHF
TRBV6-5	.	TRBJ1-1	CASTSPAGTEAFF